This TCR beta chain comes out of a study of T-cell reconstitution after alpha-beta-depleted transplantation in children. As it was prepared, the TCRbeta library received unique molecular identifiers. Via MiXCR, TCRdb re-called the PCR reads, giving one row per CDR3 protein. The table includes about 980,000 distinct CDR3 sequences, 25% to 35% detected once. This clonotype was found many times. The sequencing here drew on PBMCs, mostly from graft donor cells, taken 360 days after TCRalphabeta/CD19-depleted stem cell transplant. This clonotype was sampled from a boy younger than two who had a stem cell transplant for SCID, so the T cells may come from the graft donor.

The CDR3 bases are TGTGCCAGCAGCCAAGATCTAGGTCAGCCCCAGCATTTT. Its translation: CASSQDLGQPQHF. The chain carries TRBV4-2 and TRBJ1-5; no clear D gene. V dropped 0 bases and J dropped 6 bases, with 6 bases sitting between them. Germline V CDR1 and CDR2: LGHNA, YNFKEQ. The CDR3 contains 13 residues.